This T cell receptor (beta chain) is from a study of beta chain features in type 1 diabetes. General observations from the study: TCRB CDR3s from Type 1 diabetes patients were moderately but significantly shorter in all four CD4+ subsets. Patients' naive, central memory and Treg TCRB repertoires seemed closer to one another than those of healthy donors. Diminished insertions and augmented deletions at VDJ junctions characterized type 1 diabetes patients.

Central memory, naive, regulatory and stem cell-like memory CD4+ cells were sorted by CD45RO/CCR7/CD25/CD127/CD95/CD27. The investigators reverse transcribed all of the isolated RNA, so they sequenced expressed TCRB transcripts. The study sequenced naive, central memory and regulatory T cell samples to an average of about 3.8 million reads. This table comes from immunoSEQ multiplex PCR, and its TCRdb copy is limited to in-frame clones, with some not included. The data show approximately 150,000 clones, with 9% seen just once and around 0.75% held by the top ten. A remark on this clone: Its antigen is not identified.

This CDR3 is built from 13 residues. V gave up 3 bases and J gave up 7 bases, with 13 bases separating them. Germline CDR1 reads SGHAT; CDR2 reads FQNNGV. Sequencing used central memory CD4+ T cells from blood. The chain links TRBV11-2 to TRBJ2-7; no reliable D call. The clonotype originates from a man aged 25 to 45 with type 1 diabetes. The CDR3 spells CASSLTSSQEQYF. DNA for the CDR3: TGTGCCAGCAGCTTGACAAGTTCGCAAGAGCAGTACTTC. The whole variable domain, remainder taken from reference TRBV11-2 and TRBJ2-7, is EAGVAQSPRYKIIEKRQSVAFWCNPISGHATLYWYQQILGQGPKLLIQFQNNGVVDDSQLPKDRFSAERLKGVDSTLKIQPAKLEDSAVYLCASSLTSSQEQYFGPGTRLTVT.